Below, 7 T cell receptor beta chains from the same sample are listed, as sequenced in a study of blood T cell repertoires in COVID-19. Produced via immunoSEQ multiplex PCR; TCRdb's table is partial and in-frame only. The sample includes some 400,000 clones, around 91% of them seen just once. Sequenced material: peripheral blood. The receptors were gathered from a man aged 18 to 30 with active or convalescent COVID-19.

The chain employs TRBV5-1 and TRBJ1-3; D gene unclear. The V gene's germline CDR1 is SGHRS and CDR2 YFSETQ. The ends were cut back, 2 bases at V and 0 bases at J, with 12 bases in the middle. This CDR3 is 16 amino acids long. CDR3 protein: CASSLDQATSGNTIYF. CDR3 sequence (DNA): TGCGCCAGCAGCTTAGACCAGGCGACCTCTGGAAACACCATATATTTT.

V is TRBV11-3 and J is TRBJ1-1; D gene unclear. Trimming left V 5 bases short and J 5 bases short, with 12 bases between. The CDR3 is 13 amino acids. Germline V lookup: CDR1 SGHNT, CDR2 YENEEA. The CDR3 DNA is TGTGCCAGCAGCCTAAATGGTAAGACTGAAGCTTTCTTT. It codes for CASSLNGKTEAFF.

The rearrangement uses TRBV4-1 and TRBJ2-1; 9 bases agree with TRBD1. With 6 bases clipped from V and 10 bases from J, the junction kept 4 bases outside the gene matches. The germline V gene encodes CDR1 MGHRA and CDR2 YSYEKL. The CDR3 sequence is 12 residues long. This CDR3 reads CASRGQGYEQFF. CDR3 DNA: TGCGCCAGCAGAGGACAGGGGTACGAGCAGTTCTTC.

V usage is TRBV7-6 and J usage is TRBJ2-2, with 9 bases lining up with TRBD2. Losses at the gene ends were 4 bases for V and 3 bases for J; bases not matched to a gene: 6. Per the germline V gene, CDR1 is SGHVS and CDR2 is FNYEAQ. The CDR3 contains 16 residues. CDR3 nucleotides: TGTGCCAGCAGCTACCGGGTAGCGGGAGACACCGGGGAGCTGTTTTTT. Its protein product is CASSYRVAGDTGELFF.

The V gene is TRBV19, the J gene TRBJ2-1; 13 nucleotides align to TRBD2. V shed 5 bases and J 4 bases; nucleotides not matched to a gene: 5. The CDR3 is 16 amino acids. Germline V gives CDR1 LNHDA, CDR2 SQIVND (reference sequence). The CDR3 is CASSRTSGRAYNEQFF. For the CDR3, the DNA is TGTGCCAGTAGTCGAACTAGCGGGAGGGCTTACAATGAGCAGTTCTTC.

This clone was observed a single time. The CDR3, as DNA: TGTGCCAGTACTACGGACAGGGGGCACTATGAGCAGTTCTTC. Its protein is CASTTDRGHYEQFF. The chain joins TRBV19 to TRBJ2-1; TRBD1 agrees at 11 bases. V lost 7 bases and J lost 8; bases outside the gene matches: 7. This CDR3 spans 14 amino acids. Germline-derived CDR1 and CDR2 are LNHDA and SQIVND (reference sequence).

This clone showed up just a few times. The J gene is TRBJ1-4, the V gene TRBV7-9, with D possibly matching TRBD1 (6 bases). The germline V and J ends were trimmed by 4 bases and 0 bases, with 18 bases remaining between them. The germline V gene encodes CDR1 SEHNR and CDR2 FQNEAQ (reference sequence). This CDR3 spans 18 amino acids. The CDR3 region has the DNA TGTGCCAGCAGCTATCCGAAAGCCGAGGGGGCAACTAATGAAAAACTGTTTTTT. As protein: CASSYPKAEGATNEKLFF.